The T cell receptor (beta chain) described here comes from a study of cytomegalovirus exposure and HLA in healthy donors. Looking at the study overall: Earlier findings included some 120 million unique TCR beta sequences obtained from around 180 million T cells.

This clone has only one observation. Its antigen is currently unknown. Germline V gene sequence: CDR1 SNHLY, CDR2 FYNNEI. The CDR3 covers 15 residues. The ends were cut back, 8 bases at V and 8 bases at J, with 22 bases in the middle. Primers included in the PCR were 60 Vbeta and 13 Jbeta primers. TCRdb's table, derived via immunoSEQ multiplex PCR, lists solely in-frame clones and lacks some. The sample lists 180,000 or so clones, just under 80% seen once, with roughly 2.7% in the top ten. General study findings and limits: A cluster of highly shared sequence variants was likely a sequencing artifact. Association with HLA alleles at 0.05 false discovery rate was found for about 17,000 TCR beta sequences in a later analysis. In an earlier analysis, about 87% or about 30%: the productive usage of most TCR beta V segments.

This receptor was identified in a female donor in good health and CMV-seronegative. This sequence joins TRBV2 and TRBJ2-1; D is possibly TRBD1 (5 bases). Sequenced material: PBMCs. The CDR3 reads CASVKGFPALDEQFF. CDR3 nucleotide sequence: TGTGCCAGCGTTAAGGGGTTCCCAGCCCTGGATGAGCAGTTCTTC.